This T cell receptor (beta chain) was obtained from a study of CD8+CD57+ T cells in acquired aplastic anemia. CDR3 length equals 13 residues. V shed 5 bases and J shed 8 bases, with 15 bases lying between them. Germline-derived CDR1 and CDR2 are LNHDA and SQIVND (reference sequence). Genomic DNA, serving as template, underwent TCR beta VDJ and CDR3 profiling. TCRdb re-analysed the reads in MiXCR, keeping a single row per CDR3 protein. The sample gives under 500,000 distinct CDR3 sequences, around 30% of which show up once; nearly 0.85% is in the top ten. In patients chosen for sequencing, flow cytometry had shown CD8+CD57+ cell expansion. The patients, all of them, had severe acquired aplastic anemia.

The chain combines TRBV19 with TRBJ1-2; D uncertain. This receptor was taken from a human donor with aplastic anemia. The sequencing input was sorted CD4+, CD8+, or CD8+CD57+ T cells (not recorded which) from PBMCs. CDR3 bases: TGTGCCAGTAGTGTACAGCTTACTGGCGGCTACACCTTC. Residues: CASSVQLTGGYTF. The whole variable domain, remainder taken from reference TRBV19 and TRBJ1-2, is DGGITQSPKYLFRKEGQNVTLSCEQNLNHDAMYWYRQDPGQGLRLIYYSQIVNDFQKGDIAEGYSVSREKKESFPLTVTSAQKNPTAFYLCASSVQLTGGYTFGSGTRLTVV.